This T cell receptor beta chain emerged from a study of T cell responses to AZD1222 COVID-19 vaccine. Study background: Second-dose groups at about 4 or about 12 weeks were pooled.

The table came from immunoSEQ multiplex PCR; TCRdb's copy has only in-frame clones and leaves some out. The table has about 180,000 clones, around 90% seen once. Germline values: CDR1 WNHNN, CDR2 SYGVQD (reference sequence). The V and J ends lost 0 bases and 13 bases respectively, with 22 bases between them. This CDR3 comprises 17 residues. General study findings and limits: Of the AZD1222 recipients, only 6 or 7 were seropositive at baseline.

This clone was recorded a few times. Its antigen remains unidentified. The rearrangement uses TRBV10-1 and TRBJ1-6; D gene unclear. This receptor was taken from an adult in good health. This material consisted of peripheral blood, taken on day 0 of AZD1222 vaccination. The CDR3 DNA reads TGCGCCAGCAGTGAGTCCAATAACCTGTCCCGGGGTTCGCCCCTCCACTTT. This encodes CASSESNNLSRGSPLHF.